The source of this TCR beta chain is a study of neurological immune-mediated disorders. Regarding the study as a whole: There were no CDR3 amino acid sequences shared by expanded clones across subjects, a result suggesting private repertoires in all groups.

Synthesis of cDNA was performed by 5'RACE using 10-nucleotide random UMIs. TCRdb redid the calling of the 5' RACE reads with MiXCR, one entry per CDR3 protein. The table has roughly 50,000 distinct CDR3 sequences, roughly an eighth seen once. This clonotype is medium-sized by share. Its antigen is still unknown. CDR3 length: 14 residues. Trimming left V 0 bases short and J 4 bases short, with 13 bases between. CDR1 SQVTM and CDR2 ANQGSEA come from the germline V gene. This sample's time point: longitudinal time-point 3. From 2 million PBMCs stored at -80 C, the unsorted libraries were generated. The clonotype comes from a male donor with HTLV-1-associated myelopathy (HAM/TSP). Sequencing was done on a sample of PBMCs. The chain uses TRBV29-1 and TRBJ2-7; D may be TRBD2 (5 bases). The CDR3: CSVEEPGLQYEQYF. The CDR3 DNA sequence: TGCAGCGTTGAAGAACCAGGACTCCAATACGAGCAGTACTTC.